This TCR beta chain was documented in a study of blood T cells in healthy people across ages. This CDR3 has 18 residues. With 5 bases clipped from V and 6 bases from J, the junction kept 17 bases outside the gene matches. Germline V gives CDR1 MDHEN, CDR2 SYDVKM. Through a sample-barcoded 5' primer and a J-beta primer mix, a second PCR was run for 7 to 11 cycles. Researchers report that each sample yielded at least 2.5 million CDR3-containing paired-end reads. TCRdb re-called the 5' RACE reads with MiXCR, one entry per CDR3 protein. The sample consists of around 1,900,000 distinct CDR3 sequences, more than 35% of them appearing once. Total RNA amounts of at least 6 micrograms were extracted per sample. Overall study results and limits: Across the age range, TCR beta diversity per million T cells fell in a roughly linear way. Possibly, changes in expanded clonotypes were confounded because donor CMV status was unknown.

A remark on this clonotype: Its specificity is not known.

Sequenced sample: blood. This sequence originates from a human donor in good health. This chain links TRBV28 with TRBJ1-5; 9 nucleotides match TRBD1. The CDR3 region is CASSRRGQGYPIGQPQHF. CDR3 DNA: TGTGCCAGCAGTAGACGGGGACAGGGCTACCCGATAGGTCAGCCCCAGCATTTT.